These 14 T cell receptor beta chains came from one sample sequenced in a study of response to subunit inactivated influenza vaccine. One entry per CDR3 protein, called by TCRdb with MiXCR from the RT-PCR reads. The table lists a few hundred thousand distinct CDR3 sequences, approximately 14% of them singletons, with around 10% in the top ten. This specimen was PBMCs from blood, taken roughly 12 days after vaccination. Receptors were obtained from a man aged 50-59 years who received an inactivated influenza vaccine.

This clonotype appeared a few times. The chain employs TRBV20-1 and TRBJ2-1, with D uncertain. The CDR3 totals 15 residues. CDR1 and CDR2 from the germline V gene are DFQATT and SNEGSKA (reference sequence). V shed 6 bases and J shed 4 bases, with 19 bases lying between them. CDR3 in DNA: TGCAGTGCCCAAACCCCAACTATACGGTACAATGAGCAGTTCTTC. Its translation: CSAQTPTIRYNEQFF.

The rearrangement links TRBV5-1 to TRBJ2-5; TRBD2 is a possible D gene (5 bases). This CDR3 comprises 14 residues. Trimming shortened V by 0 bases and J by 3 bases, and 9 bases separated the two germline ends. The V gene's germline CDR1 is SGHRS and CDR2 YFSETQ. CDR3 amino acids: CASSLEGSKETQYF. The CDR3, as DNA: TGCGCCAGCAGCTTGGAAGGGAGTAAAGAGACCCAGTACTTC.

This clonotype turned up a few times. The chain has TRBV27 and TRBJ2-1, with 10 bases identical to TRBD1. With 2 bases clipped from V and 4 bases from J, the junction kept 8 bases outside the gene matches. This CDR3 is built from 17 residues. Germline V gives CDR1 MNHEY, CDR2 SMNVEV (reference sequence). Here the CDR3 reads CASSLGGTGDGYNEQFF. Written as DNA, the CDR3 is TGTGCCAGCAGTTTAGGGGGGACAGGGGATGGATACAATGAGCAGTTCTTC.

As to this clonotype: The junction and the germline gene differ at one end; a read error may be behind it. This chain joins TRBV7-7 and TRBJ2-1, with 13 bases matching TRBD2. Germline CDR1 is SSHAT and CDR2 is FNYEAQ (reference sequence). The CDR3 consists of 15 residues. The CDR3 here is CASSPTSGGANEQFF. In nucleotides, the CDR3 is TGTGCTAGCAGCCCCACTAGCGGGGGGGCCAATGAGCAGTTCTTC.

The CDR3: CASSAPGLAGETQYF. The CDR3 region has the DNA TGTGCCAGCAGCGCTCCTGGACTAGCCGGCGAGACCCAGTACTTC. The rearrangement uses TRBV7-2 and TRBJ2-5, with TRBD2 identical over 8 bases. Germline V lookup: CDR1 SGHTA, CDR2 FQGNSA. Germline trimming cut 5 bases from V and 5 bases from J; bases unmatched to any gene: 10. This CDR3 comprises 15 residues.

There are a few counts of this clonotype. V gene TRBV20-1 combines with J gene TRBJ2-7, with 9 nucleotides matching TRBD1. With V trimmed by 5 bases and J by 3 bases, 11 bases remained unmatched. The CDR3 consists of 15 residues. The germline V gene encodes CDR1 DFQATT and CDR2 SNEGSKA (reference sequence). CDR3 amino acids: CSALNPGQGIYEQYF. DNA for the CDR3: TGCAGTGCTCTGAATCCGGGACAGGGAATCTACGAGCAGTACTTC.

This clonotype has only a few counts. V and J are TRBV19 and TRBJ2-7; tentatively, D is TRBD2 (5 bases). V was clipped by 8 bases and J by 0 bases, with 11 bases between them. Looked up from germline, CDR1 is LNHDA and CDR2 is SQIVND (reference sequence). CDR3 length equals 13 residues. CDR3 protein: CASQSSDSYEQYF. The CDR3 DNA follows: TGTGCCAGTCAAAGTAGCGACTCCTACGAGCAGTACTTC.

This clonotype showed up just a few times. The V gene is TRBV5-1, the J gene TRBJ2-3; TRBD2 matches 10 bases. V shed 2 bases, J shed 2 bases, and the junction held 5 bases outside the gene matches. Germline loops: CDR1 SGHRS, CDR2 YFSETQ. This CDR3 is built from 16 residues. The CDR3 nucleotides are TGCGCCAGCAGCTTTCGGACTAGCGGAAACACAGATACGCAGTATTTT. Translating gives CASSFRTSGNTDTQYF.

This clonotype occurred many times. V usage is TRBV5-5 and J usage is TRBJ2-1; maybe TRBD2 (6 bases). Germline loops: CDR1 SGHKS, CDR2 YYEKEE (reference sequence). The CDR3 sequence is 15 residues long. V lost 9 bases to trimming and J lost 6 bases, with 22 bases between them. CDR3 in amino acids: CATGGELDRLNEQFF. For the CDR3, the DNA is TGTGCCACTGGAGGGGAGCTTGACAGACTCAATGAGCAGTTCTTC.

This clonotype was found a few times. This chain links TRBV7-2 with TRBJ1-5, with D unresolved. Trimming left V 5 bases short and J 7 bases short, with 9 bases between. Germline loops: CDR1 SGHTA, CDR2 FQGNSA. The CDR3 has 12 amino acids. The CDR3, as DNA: TGTGCCAGCAGCGTCAGTGGGCAGCCCCAGCATTTT. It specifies CASSVSGQPQHF.

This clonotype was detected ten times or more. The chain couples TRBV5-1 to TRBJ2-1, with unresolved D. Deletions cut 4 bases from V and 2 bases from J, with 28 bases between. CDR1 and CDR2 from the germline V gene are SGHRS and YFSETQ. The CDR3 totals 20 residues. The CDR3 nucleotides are TGCGCCAGCAGCAAACAAGTTGGACGTACTTCTAGGGAAACCTACAATGAGCAGTTCTTC. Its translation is CASSKQVGRTSRETYNEQFF.

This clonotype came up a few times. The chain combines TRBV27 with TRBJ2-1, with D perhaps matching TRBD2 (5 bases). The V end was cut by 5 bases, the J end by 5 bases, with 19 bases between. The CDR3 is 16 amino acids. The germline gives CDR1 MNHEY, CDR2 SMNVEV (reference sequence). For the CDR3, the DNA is TGTGCCAGCAGTCCCTCGACCAACGCGGGTAACAATGAGCAGTTCTTC. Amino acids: CASSPSTNAGNNEQFF.

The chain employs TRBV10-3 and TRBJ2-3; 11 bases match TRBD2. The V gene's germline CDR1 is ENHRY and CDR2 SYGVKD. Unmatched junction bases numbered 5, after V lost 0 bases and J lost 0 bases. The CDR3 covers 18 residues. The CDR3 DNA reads TGTGCCATCAGTGAGTCCCCTAGCGGGGGGACTAGCACAGATACGCAGTATTTT. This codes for CAISESPSGGTSTDTQYF.

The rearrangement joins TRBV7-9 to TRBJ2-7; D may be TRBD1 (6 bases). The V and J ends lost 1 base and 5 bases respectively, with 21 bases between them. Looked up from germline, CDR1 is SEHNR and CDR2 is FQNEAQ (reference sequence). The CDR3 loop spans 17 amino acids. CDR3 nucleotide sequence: TGTGCCAGCAGCTTAGATTCACAGGGCGATTTCGACCACGAGCAGTACTTC. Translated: CASSLDSQGDFDHEQYF.